Described below is a single T cell receptor (beta chain) sequence and its context. This sample was taken from a study of control samples from healthy donors and cancer patients. Some clones are missing from TCRdb's copy, which holds only in-frame ones; the method was immunoSEQ multiplex PCR. Of under 130,000 clones in the sample, approximately 83% were seen once. This CDR3 spans 14 amino acids. Per the germline V gene, CDR1 is SNHLY and CDR2 is FYNNEI. The ends lost 5 bases at V and 4 bases at J; junction bases unmatched: 7. The specimen was blood. J is TRBJ1-2 and V is TRBV2; 7 positions match TRBD1. This receptor was obtained from a woman aged 45-65 years in good health. CDR3 nucleotides: TGTGCCAGCAGTAATCACAGGGGAGGCTATGGCTACACCTTC. It yields the protein CASSNHRGGYGYTF.